A single sample gave rise to the 32 T cell receptor beta chains below, sequenced in a study of cytomegalovirus exposure and HLA in healthy donors (TCRdb year 2017). The library was produced with the immunoSEQ multiplex PCR assay. A mixture of 60 forward primers for TCR Vbeta segments and 13 reverse primers for TCR Jbeta segments was used in the multiplex PCR. The table comes from immuneACCESS by way of TCRdb, which keeps in-frame sequences with V and J called. Part of the clones is missing from these tables; in studies checked, under half for an unresolved V gene and the rest for unknown reasons. Present in this sample are 150,000 to 200,000 clones, approximately 81% of which were seen just once. The ten largest clonotypes hold 1.5% to 2% of the sample. Sequencing was performed on PBMCs. Source of these receptors: a man in his late teens or twenties in good health and CMV-seronegative.

The chain combines TRBV6-1 with TRBJ2-7; D is possibly TRBD1 (6 bases). Germline V gene lookup returns CDR1 MNHNS and CDR2 SASEGT. CDR3 size: 12 residues. V dropped 6 bases and J dropped 7 bases, with 13 bases sitting between them. The CDR3, as DNA: TGTGCCAGCAGGGCTAACAGGGAAGAGCAGTACTTC. Amino acid sequence: CASRANREEQYF.

The rearrangement uses TRBV5-4 and TRBJ2-4; TRBD1 is a possible D gene (7 bases). There are 16 residues in the CDR3. Germline CDR1 SGHNT, CDR2 YYREEE (reference sequence). With 4 bases removed from V and 5 bases from J, the gap between germline ends came to 19 bases. CDR3 sequence: CASSIRDRTSQNIQYF. The DNA for the CDR3 is TGTGCCAGCAGCATTCGGGACAGAACTAGCCAAAACATTCAGTACTTC.

V gene TRBV5-5 combines with J gene TRBJ2-2; D possibly corresponds to TRBD2 (7 bases). This CDR3 comprises 15 residues. CDR1 is SGHKS, CDR2 YYEKEE, per germline (reference sequence). V lost 4 bases to trimming and J lost 5 bases, with 15 bases between them. The CDR3 DNA reads TGTGCCAGCAGCCCGGGGGGCGGCATAACCGGGGAGCTGTTTTTT. The encoded protein is CASSPGGGITGELFF.

V is TRBV27 and J is TRBJ2-7; no firm D call. This CDR3 is 14 amino acids long. Trimming left V 4 bases short and J 5 bases short, with 15 bases between. Germline V CDR1 and CDR2: MNHEY, SMNVEV (reference sequence). CDR3 sequence reads: CASSSTPLADEQYF. In nucleotides, the CDR3 is TGTGCCAGCAGTTCCACCCCGTTGGCGGACGAGCAGTACTTC.

This chain's CDR3 is CASSHTPGQGFLEQYF. For the CDR3, the DNA is TGCGCCAGCAGCCATACCCCGGGACAGGGTTTCCTGGAGCAGTACTTC. The gene calls are TRBV4-3 and TRBJ2-7; TRBD1 matches at 9 bases. With V trimmed by 3 bases and J by 7 bases, 13 bases remained unmatched. The CDR3 totals 16 residues. Germline V gene sequence: CDR1 LGHNA, CDR2 YSLEER.

In this sample, this clone turned up a few times. This rearrangement joins TRBV5-1 to TRBJ2-1, with 13 nucleotides matching TRBD2. This CDR3 has 18 amino acids. Germline V CDR1 and CDR2: SGHRS, YFSETQ. With V trimmed by 0 bases and J by 8 bases, 11 bases remained unmatched. CDR3 DNA sequence: TGCGCCAGCAGCTTGGGACTAGCGGGGGGCCACTTAATGGATGAGCAGTTCTTC. Its protein product is CASSLGLAGGHLMDEQFF. Combining the CDR3 with reference TRBV5-1 and TRBJ2-1 gives the whole variable domain KAGVTQTPRYLIKTRGQQVTLSCSPISGHRSVSWYQQTPGQGLQFLFEYFSETQRNKGNFPGRFSGRQFSNSRSEMNVSTLELGDSALYLCASSLGLAGGHLMDEQFFGPGTRLTVL.

The rearrangement links TRBV2 to TRBJ2-7, with 13 positions matching TRBD2. The CDR3 length is 18 residues. CDR1 SNHLY and CDR2 FYNNEI come from the germline V gene. The V and J ends lost 5 bases and 2 bases, in that order; junction bases with no gene match: 12. Here the CDR3 reads CASSPGLAGLITPYEQYF. CDR3 nucleotides: TGTGCCAGCAGTCCGGGACTAGCGGGGCTTATAACCCCCTACGAGCAGTACTTC.

The chain combines TRBV7-3 with TRBJ1-1, with D unclear. Looked up from germline, CDR1 is SGHTA and CDR2 is FQGTGA. Trimming pared 5 bases from V and 4 bases from J, leaving 11 bases between. The CDR3 loop spans 13 amino acids. The CDR3 bases are TGTGCCAGCAGCCTAGTCGGCCTCACTGAAGCTTTCTTT. Translated: CASSLVGLTEAFF.

The CDR3 sequence: CASSLPLDTQYF. CDR3 sequence (DNA): TGTGCCAGCAGCTTGCCCCTAGATACGCAGTATTTT. The chain has TRBV5-5 and TRBJ2-3; D not resolved. V lost 1 base and J lost 5, with 5 bases in between. This CDR3 comprises 12 residues. The V gene's germline CDR1 is SGHKS and CDR2 YYEKEE (reference sequence).

Of note for this clone: One end of the junction varies from germline; a read error may be responsible. J is TRBJ1-1 and V is TRBV7-7; 10 nucleotides align to TRBD1. Germline CDR1 is SSHAT and CDR2 is FNYEAQ (reference sequence). The CDR3 covers 14 residues. The CDR3 loop is CASSPGTGDTEAFF. CDR3 DNA: TGTGCTAGCAGCCCGGGGACAGGGGACACTGAAGCTTTCTTT.

The chain combines TRBV5-1 with TRBJ1-1, with 10 bases matching TRBD1. Germline V gene data show CDR1 as SGHRS and CDR2 as YFSETQ. V trimming: 4 bases; J trimming: 0 bases; junction bases outside the gene matches: 3. This CDR3 contains 15 residues. CDR3 DNA sequence: TGCGCCAGCAGCAAGGGACAGGGGATGAACACTGAAGCTTTCTTT. The encoded protein is CASSKGQGMNTEAFF.

The gene calls are TRBV12-5 and TRBJ2-3; the match to TRBD1 covers 9 bases. The V gene end was trimmed by 5 bases and the J gene end by 4 bases; junction bases not matched to a gene: 13. Germline V gives CDR1 LGHNT, CDR2 FRNRAP. CDR3 length equals 17 residues. The CDR3 sequence: CASGSYRGLVGADTQYF. CDR3 nucleotides: TGTGCTAGTGGTAGTTACAGGGGGCTGGTTGGTGCAGATACGCAGTATTTT.

The chain carries TRBV27 and TRBJ2-3; D not resolved. The CDR3 has 13 amino acids. Germline assignment: CDR1 MNHEY and CDR2 SMNVEV (reference sequence). The V end lost 2 bases, the J end lost 5 bases, and 8 bases lay between the germline ends. The CDR3 DNA is TGTGCCAGCAGTTTAGGGCTGAGAGATACGCAGTATTTT. This sequence encodes CASSLGLRDTQYF.

V gene TRBV6-1 combines with J gene TRBJ2-7; 11 positions match TRBD2. The V gene end was trimmed by 6 bases and the J gene end by 3 bases; junction bases not matched to a gene: 4. Germline V gene lookup returns CDR1 MNHNS and CDR2 SASEGT. This CDR3 contains 14 residues. The CDR3 region is CASSRLAGLYEQYF. CDR3 in DNA: TGTGCCAGCAGCCGACTAGCGGGACTCTACGAGCAGTACTTC.

Remarks on this clone: The junction does not match germline at one end; this may be a read error. The chain is built from TRBV6-5 and TRBJ2-7; D is unclear. The CDR3 is 9 residues long. Germline CDR1 and CDR2: MNHEY and SVGAGI. CDR3 nucleotide sequence: TGTGCCAGCAGTTATTTCGACTCCTTC. The encoded protein is CASSYFDSF.

This clone appeared a single time. The chain is built from TRBV5-4 and TRBJ2-3; TRBD2 matches at 7 bases. CDR1 SGHNT and CDR2 YYREEE come from the germline V gene (reference sequence). The ends lost 7 bases at V and 0 bases at J; junction bases unmatched: 8. CDR3 length equals 15 residues. CDR3 loop: CASGGGSLSTDTQYF. DNA for the CDR3: TGTGCCAGCGGGGGGGGGTCCCTTAGCACAGATACGCAGTATTTT. The full variable domain, with the rest looked up from reference TRBV5-4 and TRBJ2-3, is ETGVTQSPTHLIKTRGQQVTLRCSSQSGHNTVSWYQQALGQGPQFIFQYYREEENGRGNFPPRFSGLQFPNYSSELNVNALELDDSALYLCASGGGSLSTDTQYFGPGTRLTVL.

The CDR3 here is CASSSGQGYTEAFF. The CDR3 coding sequence is TGTGCCAGCAGTTCGGGACAGGGGTACACTGAAGCTTTCTTT. The rearrangement uses TRBV11-3 and TRBJ1-1; 10 bases are a match to TRBD1. With V trimmed by 6 bases and J by 3 bases, 4 bases remained unmatched. The V gene's germline CDR1 is SGHNT and CDR2 YENEEA. The CDR3 length is 14 residues.

With respect to this clone: The germline gene is not matched at one end of the junction; a read error may be the cause. Other DNA sequences of this sample code for an identical CDR3. V is TRBV7-9 and J is TRBJ2-2, with 9 positions matching TRBD2. The CDR3 totals 16 residues. Germline CDR1 SEHNR, CDR2 FQNEAQ (reference sequence). DNA for the CDR3: TGTGCCAGCAGCCAAAGGGTAGCGGGAGACACCGGAGAGCTGTTTTTT. It translates to CASSQRVAGDTGELFF.

The table lists this clone with a few counts. This chain uses TRBV5-1 with TRBJ2-1; TRBD2 matches 11 bases. This CDR3 spans 16 amino acids. After removal of 4 bases from V and 5 bases from J, the junction contained 8 bases not matched to a gene. CDR1 is SGHRS and CDR2 is YFSETQ in the germline V gene. The DNA for the CDR3 is TGCGCCAGCAGCGCCCCATCACTAGCGGGGGACAATGAGCAGTTCTTC. Translated: CASSAPSLAGDNEQFF.

V is TRBV15 and J is TRBJ1-3; no reliable D call. This CDR3 is 15 amino acids long. Germline lookup yields CDR1 LNHNV and CDR2 YYDKDF (reference sequence). V lost 1 base to trimming and J lost 0 bases, with 7 bases between them. The CDR3 bases are TGTGCCACCAGCAGAGGTGGCATCTCTGGAAACACCATATATTTT. It encodes CATSRGGISGNTIYF.

CDR3 bases: TGTGCCAGCAATCTCGGCCCTCGGGGGGCAGTAGACTATGGCTACACCTTC. Translated, it gives CASNLGPRGAVDYGYTF. The rearrangement joins TRBV28 to TRBJ1-2; D perhaps matches TRBD1 (6 bases). V lost 7 bases, J lost 3 bases, and 24 bases lay in between. This CDR3 is built from 17 residues. Per the germline V gene, CDR1 is MDHEN and CDR2 is SYDVKM.

The genes are TRBV5-6 and TRBJ2-7; 9 bases align to TRBD1. V shed 1 base and J 5 bases; nucleotides not matched to a gene: 10. This CDR3 contains 16 residues. The germline gives CDR1 SGHDT, CDR2 YYEEEE. The CDR3 reads CASSLFNRGQFDEQYF. CDR3 DNA sequence: TGTGCCAGCAGCTTGTTTAACAGGGGGCAATTCGACGAGCAGTACTTC.

The rearrangement uses TRBV18 and TRBJ2-5; D gene unclear. V was cut by 3 bases and J by 2 bases, with 7 bases left in between. The CDR3 has 13 residues. CDR1 is KGHSH and CDR2 is LQKENI in the germline V gene. CDR3 residues: CASSPPQQETQYF. The DNA of the CDR3 is TGTGCCAGCTCACCCCCCCAGCAAGAGACCCAGTACTTC.

The chain is built from TRBV6-5 and TRBJ2-7; 8 bases line up with TRBD2. The germline V gene has CDR1 MNHEY and CDR2 SVGAGI. Losses at the gene ends were 1 base for V and 7 bases for J; bases not matched to a gene: 9. The CDR3 is 15 amino acids. The CDR3 bases are TGTGCCAGCAGTTACTGGGTAGCGGGATCGAGAGAGCAGTACTTC. As protein: CASSYWVAGSREQYF.

The chain employs TRBV18 and TRBJ2-7; TRBD1 aligns across 10 bases. The V gene end was trimmed by 3 bases and the J gene end by 2 bases; junction bases not matched to a gene: 4. The germline V gene has CDR1 KGHSH and CDR2 LQKENI. CDR3 length: 15 amino acids. In DNA, the CDR3 is TGTGCCAGCTCACCCGGGACAGGGGCAACCTACGAGCAGTACTTC. Its protein product is CASSPGTGATYEQYF.

In its sample, this clone was seen once. The rearrangement joins TRBV6-5 to TRBJ2-3; D might be TRBD1 (6 bases). V was trimmed by 6 bases and J by 2 bases, leaving 15 bases between them. Germline V CDR1 and CDR2: MNHEY, SVGAGI. CDR3 length equals 15 residues. CDR3 sequence: CASRGAAGLTDTQYF. The CDR3 nucleotides read TGTGCCAGCAGGGGGGCGGCGGGCCTCACAGATACGCAGTATTTT.

V usage is TRBV7-8 and J usage is TRBJ1-4; D is perhaps TRBD1 (6 bases). The CDR3 extends over 14 amino acids. The V gene's germline CDR1 is SGHVS and CDR2 FQNEAQ. The V end was cut by 5 bases, the J end by 7 bases, with 14 bases between. For the CDR3, the DNA is TGTGCCAGCAGCCCGGGGGGGGCAGCTGAAAAACTGTTTTTT. This sequence encodes CASSPGGAAEKLFF.

The chain couples TRBV5-4 to TRBJ2-5; no firm D call. The V gene's germline CDR1 is SGHNT and CDR2 YYREEE (reference sequence). Trimming shortened V by 1 base and J by 8 bases, and 12 bases separated the two germline ends. The CDR3 loop spans 13 amino acids. The CDR3 DNA sequence: TGTGCCAGCAGCTTGCGCGGCCTAGGCACCCAGTACTTC. This sequence encodes CASSLRGLGTQYF.

This sequence joins TRBV21-1 and TRBJ1-2. TRBV21-1 represents a pseudogene. The CDR3 sequence is 11 residues long. CDR3 region: CASSNGGGYTF. The CDR3 DNA follows: TGTGCCAGCAGCAATGGGGGGGGCTACACCTTC.

The CDR3 reads CAWSGLDRAIEQYF. CDR3 in DNA: TGTGCCTGGAGTGGGCTGGACAGGGCTATCGAGCAGTACTTC. The V gene is TRBV30, the J gene TRBJ2-7; 8 positions match TRBD1. The germline CDR1 and CDR2 sequences are GTSNPN and SVGIG (reference sequence). The V segment lost 1 base and the J segment 6 bases; nucleotides outside the gene matches: 8. This CDR3 contains 14 residues. Variable domain in full (rest from reference TRBV30 and TRBJ2-7): SQTIHQWPATLVQPVGSPLSLECTVEGTSNPNLYWYRQAAGRGLQLLFYSVGIGQISSEVPQNLSASRPQDRQFILSSKKLLLSDSGFYLCAWSGLDRAIEQYFGPGTRLTVT.

This chain connects TRBV7-9 to TRBJ2-1; TRBD2 agrees at 11 bases. The CDR3 extends over 17 amino acids. CDR1 is SEHNR, CDR2 FQNEAQ, per germline (reference sequence). Losses at the gene ends were 5 bases for V and 4 bases for J; bases not matched to a gene: 10. CDR3 nucleotides: TGTGCCAGCAGCCCCGGACTAGCGGGCAGGAATTACAATGAGCAGTTCTTC. Its translation is CASSPGLAGRNYNEQFF.

The gene calls are TRBV28 and TRBJ1-2; 10 bases line up with TRBD1. The germline CDR1 and CDR2 sequences are MDHEN and SYDVKM. This CDR3 has 16 residues. The ends lost 3 bases at V and 6 bases at J; junction bases unmatched: 10. The CDR3 sequence: CASSLVRDRGSNGYTF. DNA for the CDR3: TGTGCCAGCAGTTTGGTCCGGGACAGGGGTAGTAATGGCTACACCTTC.